The present TCR beta chain was sequenced within a study of cytomegalovirus exposure and HLA in healthy donors. The CDR3 is 13 amino acids. V lost 8 bases and J lost 7; bases outside the gene matches: 9. Germline assignment: CDR1 MDHEN and CDR2 SYDVKM. With 60 Vbeta and 13 Jbeta primers, the PCR was carried out. Generated by immunoSEQ multiplex PCR, the TCRdb table keeps only in-frame clones and is missing some. Of 95,000 to 150,000 clones listed, roughly 78% are singletons. Sample: PBMCs. The TCR originated in a woman younger than 45 in good health and CMV-seropositive. The rearrangement links TRBV28 to TRBJ2-7; 9 nucleotides align to TRBD1. The CDR3 is CASGSTGGREQYF. The CDR3 DNA follows: TGTGCCAGCGGCTCAACAGGGGGCAGGGAGCAGTACTTC.